These 17 T cell receptor beta chains came from one sample sequenced in a study of cytomegalovirus exposure and HLA in healthy donors. 60 Vbeta and 13 Jbeta primers were used in PCR. This table comes from immunoSEQ multiplex PCR, and its TCRdb copy is limited to in-frame clones, with some not included. The sample has about 130,000 clones, about 68% seen once. Sequencing input: PBMCs. The receptors stem from a man in his forties in good health and CMV-seropositive.

CDR3 residues: CARSSEDREYNQPQHF. The CDR3 DNA sequence: TGTGCCAGAAGCTCGGAGGACAGGGAATACAATCAGCCCCAGCATTTT. This chain links TRBV5-3 with TRBJ1-5, with TRBD1 matching over 8 bases. TRBV5-3 has ORF status, its function being uncertain. The CDR3 loop spans 16 amino acids. V was pared by 3 bases and J by 3 bases, with 8 bases of the junction left unmatched.

This chain joins TRBV5-4 and TRBJ2-1; tentative D call: TRBD1 (5 bases). CDR3 length equals 13 residues. CDR1 and CDR2 from the germline V gene are SGHNT and YYREEE (reference sequence). Trimming cost V 3 bases and J 9 bases, with 13 bases left between them. This CDR3 is CASSSQGRGEQFF. CDR3 nucleotides: TGTGCCAGCAGCTCCCAGGGTCGCGGTGAGCAGTTCTTC.

V gene TRBV11-2 combines with J gene TRBJ1-1, with unresolved D. V shed 2 bases and J shed 0 bases, with 4 bases lying between them. The length of the CDR3 is 13 residues. Germline CDR1 reads SGHAT; CDR2 reads FQNNGV. DNA for the CDR3: TGTGCCAGCAGCTTACAGGTGAACACTGAAGCTTTCTTT. As protein: CASSLQVNTEAFF.

The chain has TRBV28 and TRBJ2-5; maybe TRBD1 (6 bases). Trimming stripped 6 bases from V and 5 bases from J, with 13 bases between. In germline, CDR1 is MDHEN, CDR2 SYDVKM. CDR3 length: 13 residues. The CDR3 coding sequence is TGTGCCAGCAGCCTTACAGGGTTGGAGACCCAGTACTTC. Encoded protein: CASSLTGLETQYF.

The V gene is TRBV7-8, the J gene TRBJ1-5; D call uncertain. Between the trimmed V and J ends, which lost 1 base and 7 bases, there was a span of 11 bases. This CDR3 comprises 14 residues. Germline V gene data show CDR1 as SGHVS and CDR2 as FQNEAQ. The CDR3 here is CASSLGGKGQPQHF. The CDR3 DNA sequence: TGTGCCAGCAGCTTAGGAGGGAAGGGACAGCCCCAGCATTTT.

This clone was seen only a few times. The chain has TRBV6-1 and TRBJ2-5, with 7 nucleotides matching TRBD1. Trimming at V came to 5 bases and at J to 7 bases, leaving 13 bases not matched to a gene. Germline-derived CDR1 and CDR2 are MNHNS and SASEGT. The CDR3 length is 15 residues. The CDR3 sequence: CASSPSGTVGGTQYF. Written as DNA, the CDR3 is TGTGCCAGCAGTCCCTCCGGGACAGTCGGCGGGACCCAGTACTTC.

J is TRBJ2-1 and V is TRBV7-7, with TRBD2 matching over 7 bases. In germline, CDR1 is SSHAT, CDR2 FNYEAQ (reference sequence). CDR3 length: 14 residues. Trimming removed 1 base from V and 7 bases from J; junction bases left unmatched: 4. CDR3 DNA sequence: TGTGCCAGCAGCTTAGGGGCGGGGGTAAATGAGCAGTTCTTC. It is translated as CASSLGAGVNEQFF. Together with reference TRBV7-7 and TRBJ2-1, the CDR3 gives the full variable domain: GAGVSQSPRYKVTKRGQDVTLRCDPISSHATLYWYQQALGQGPEFLTYFNYEAQPDKSGLPSDRFSAERPEGSISTLTIQRTEQRDSAMYRCASSLGAGVNEQFFGPGTRLTVL.

The rearrangement joins TRBV9 to TRBJ2-7, with TRBD2 matching over 7 bases. The CDR3 covers 15 residues. Germline CDR1 is SGDLS and CDR2 is YYNGEE. Trimming removed 0 bases from V and 7 bases from J; junction bases left unmatched: 10. CDR3 DNA sequence: TGTGCCAGCAGCGTAGTTGCGGGAGAGGCGAATGAGCAGTACTTC. This gives the protein CASSVVAGEANEQYF.

The gene calls are TRBV15 and TRBJ2-1, with 7 bases matching TRBD2. From germline, CDR1 is LNHNV and CDR2 YYDKDF (reference sequence). CDR3 length equals 16 residues. The J segment lost 6 bases and the V segment lost 0 bases, leaving 8 bases of the junction unmatched. In DNA form, the CDR3 reads TGTGCCACCAGCAGAGATCGCGGTTTAGCGGGCAATGAGCAGTTCTTC. Amino acid sequence: CATSRDRGLAGNEQFF.

V usage is TRBV20-1 and J usage is TRBJ2-1; a possible D gene is TRBD2 (5 bases). CDR1 DFQATT and CDR2 SNEGSKA come from the germline V gene (reference sequence). V lost 3 bases to trimming and J lost 7 bases, with 7 bases between them. This CDR3 spans 11 amino acids. The CDR3 DNA follows: TGCAGTGCTAGGGACTTAAATGAGCAGTTCTTC. This gives the protein CSARDLNEQFF.

This clone was recorded once. J is TRBJ1-1 and V is TRBV6-1, with D perhaps matching TRBD1 (6 bases). The V gene lost 6 bases and the J gene lost 8 bases, with 16 bases spanning the gap. Germline V gene data show CDR1 as MNHNS and CDR2 as SASEGT. This CDR3 comprises 13 residues. This CDR3 is CASRPGRGAEAFF. As DNA, the CDR3 is TGTGCCAGCAGACCGGGGAGGGGGGCGGAAGCTTTCTTT.

The chain has TRBV6-6 and TRBJ2-2; a weak D match, TRBD1 (6 bases). CDR1 MNHNY and CDR2 SVGAGI come from the germline V gene (reference sequence). Trimming removed 11 bases at V and 3 bases at J, with 16 bases between. CDR3 size: 14 residues. CDR3 coding DNA: TGTGCCGGACAGCGTGGTTGGGACACCGGGGAGCTGTTTTTT. Protein product: CAGQRGWDTGELFF.

J is TRBJ1-2 and V is TRBV5-1; the D is unclear. CDR3 length: 13 amino acids. The V end lost 5 bases, the J end lost 2 bases, and 10 bases lay between the germline ends. From germline, CDR1 is SGHRS and CDR2 YFSETQ. CDR3 residues: CASSPRQNYGYTF. For the CDR3, the DNA is TGCGCCAGCAGTCCCCGCCAGAACTATGGCTACACCTTC. Using reference TRBV5-1 and TRBJ1-2 for the parts outside the CDR3, the full variable domain is KAGVTQTPRYLIKTRGQQVTLSCSPISGHRSVSWYQQTPGQGLQFLFEYFSETQRNKGNFPGRFSGRQFSNSRSEMNVSTLELGDSALYLCASSPRQNYGYTFGSGTRLTVV.

The J gene is TRBJ2-5, the V gene TRBV7-2; 9 bases match TRBD2. CDR1 and CDR2 from the germline V gene are SGHTA and FQGNSA. The CDR3 is made up of 16 amino acids. V lost 1 base and J lost 5; bases outside the gene matches: 8. CDR3 in DNA: TGTGCCAGCAGCTTAGGAGCGGGAGGCCCACGGGAGACCCAGTACTTC. Its translation is CASSLGAGGPRETQYF.

The V call is TRBV9, the J call TRBJ2-1; the D gene is possibly TRBD2 (6 bases). The CDR3 runs 13 residues. Per the germline V gene, CDR1 is SGDLS and CDR2 is YYNGEE. Trimming removed 3 bases at V and 3 bases at J, with 7 bases between. For the CDR3, the DNA is TGTGCCAGCAGCGGGGACTTCTACAATGAGCAGTTCTTC. It is translated as CASSGDFYNEQFF. The variable domain in full, completed from reference TRBV9 and TRBJ2-1, reads DSGVTQTPKHLITATGQRVTLRCSPRSGDLSVYWYQQSLDQGLQFLIQYYNGEERAKGNILERFSAQQFPDLHSELNLSSLELGDSALYFCASSGDFYNEQFFGPGTRLTVL.

The genes are TRBV28 and TRBJ2-7, with TRBD2 identical over 7 bases. Germline-derived CDR1 and CDR2 are MDHEN and SYDVKM. The CDR3 is 16 amino acids. V lost 5 bases to trimming and J lost 3 bases; unmatched junction nucleotides: 13. For the CDR3, the DNA is TGTGCCAGCAGTCTAGAATCCGCGGGACTAAACTACGAGCAGTACTTC. Its translation: CASSLESAGLNYEQYF.

This chain joins TRBV19 and TRBJ2-6, with TRBD1 matching 9 bases. Germline values: CDR1 LNHDA, CDR2 SQIVND (reference sequence). With V trimmed by 3 bases and J by 2 bases, 14 bases remained unmatched. CDR3 length equals 20 residues. CDR3 region: CASSIGMWGTGIPGANVLTF. The CDR3 coding sequence is TGTGCCAGTAGTATCGGTATGTGGGGGACAGGGATACCTGGGGCCAACGTCCTGACTTTC.